The present entry profiles one T cell receptor beta chain with its context. This entry belongs to a study of blood T cell repertoires in COVID-19. The data were produced by immunoSEQ multiplex PCR, yet TCRdb's version contains in-frame clones alone and is incomplete. In the table there are about 160,000 clones, about four fifths of which are singletons. The CDR3 covers 13 residues. Germline-derived CDR1 and CDR2 are MNHEY and SVGAGI. Trimming removed 4 bases at V and 6 bases at J, with 12 bases between. This clonotype was obtained from a man aged 35 to 55 who had recovered from COVID-19. Material for sequencing was peripheral blood. V usage is TRBV6-5 and J usage is TRBJ1-1; a possible D gene is TRBD1 (5 bases). This chain's CDR3 is CASSFRTSSEAFF. For the CDR3, the DNA is TGTGCCAGCAGTTTCCGGACAAGCTCTGAAGCTTTCTTT.